What follows describes a single TCR beta chain. The antigen is unknown. The V and J ends lost 8 bases and 3 bases respectively, with 19 bases between them. This CDR3 is 15 amino acids long. CDR1 is MNHEY, CDR2 SMNVEV, per germline (reference sequence). In the PCR, 60 Vbeta and 13 Jbeta primers were used. Repertoires were generated with immunoSEQ multiplex PCR, while TCRdb's copy carries only in-frame clones and drops some. The sample consists of some 150,000 clones, around a tenth of them appearing once. These data are taken from a study of cytomegalovirus exposure and HLA in healthy donors. General study findings and limits: Across HLA loci, a later analysis found differing TCR association rates, with DRB1 most and HLA-C fewest. In vitro, three CMV-associated chains proved specific for CMV antigens.

The rearrangement uses TRBV27 and TRBJ1-2, with a possible D match to TRBD1 (5 bases). The sequencing input was PBMCs. This receptor was obtained from a male donor in good health and CMV-seronegative. The DNA for the CDR3 is TGTGCCAGCCCCTTTAGGTGGGGGGGGGACTATGGCTACACCTTC. It is translated as CASPFRWGGDYGYTF.